The text below deals with one TCR beta chain. Its target antigen remains unknown. The sample holds no much larger clone one base away, and base qualities are not on file. The collaborating institutions used their own protocols to collect whole blood in K2EDTA tubes. For TCRbeta analysis, collaborators shipped samples in one of three forms: frozen whole blood, isolated PBMCs, or DNA extracted from either of those sample types. This entry comes from a study of blood T cell repertoires in COVID-19 (TCRdb year 2020). At the level of the whole study: Samples from collaborators originated in the United States, Italy and Spain and spanned both the acute and convalescent phases of COVID-19. A freely available public database, intended as a resource for researchers studying the immune response to SARS-CoV-2, is where the repertoires were released. The material from the prospective study consisted of cDNA or gDNA derived from T cells, B-cell-depleted T cells, or PBMCs. HLA class I and class II types, where available, came from metadata supplied by the sample provider rather than from assay-based typing. Nearly every sample came with metadata listing a de-identified subject ID, COVID-19 status, age in years and sex. Deeply sampled blood TCRbeta repertoires from subjects exposed to, actively infected with, or recovered from COVID-19 were included in the dataset. Samples were obtained from the ongoing ImmuneRACE study (first 160 participants) and from approximately 1,200 subjects provided by 6 global collaborators. What the authors observed across the whole study: How much clinical and demographic metadata was included differed by source and by participant, and the metadata was provided uncurated.

From a lookup of the germline V gene, CDR1 and CDR2 are MGHDK and SYGVNS. The V end gives up 5 bases and the J end 2 bases, leaving 2 bases in the junction not matched to a gene. The CDR3, cysteine through phenylalanine, is 14 amino acids long. The read is trimmed to its CDR3 DNA, 42 bases read in frame from base 1. TCRbeta CDR3 regions were amplified from genomic DNA using the immunoSEQ Assay, a bias-controlled multiplex PCR. The published analysis was carried out like this. Nucleated cell counts per sample were estimated from amplification of reference gene primers within the assay. To quantify the absolute abundance of each unique TCRbeta CDR3 rearrangement, sequence reads were collapsed and filtered. Productive Simpson clonality was computed per sample as the square root of Simpson's diversity index over productive rearrangements. What TCRdb holds here is the immuneACCESS table cut down to in-frame rearrangements. Part of the clones is not present; checked against another copy, under half of the missing clones reflect an unresolved V gene, and the others are unexplained. Clone size and the V and J calls come from that table; the DNA yielded D and trimming. This sample has about 61,000 clones in its table, and more than 75% of those were observed once. The ten largest clones represent 6% to 8.5% of the sample.

Recombination linked TRBV25-1 to TRBJ2-1, with 8 bases in between that match TRBD1. This TCR was recovered from a man aged 55 to 70 with acute or convalescent COVID-19. The specimen was peripheral blood. The bases read TGTGCCAGCAGTATGACAGGGGCCTACAATGAGCAGTTCTTC. This translates into CASSMTGAYNEQFF.